This is a list of T cell receptor beta chains from one sample in a study of cytomegalovirus exposure and HLA in healthy donors. Assay used: immunoSEQ multiplex PCR; TCRdb lists only in-frame clones, some missing. The sample contains fewer than 200,000 clones, roughly 84% of which appear only once. Sequencing input: PBMCs. Receptors were obtained from a male donor in good health and CMV-seronegative. The CDR3 runs from the conserved cysteine through the conserved F or W. D genes are given only for firm matches.

V	J	D	CDR3	DNA
TRBV28	TRBJ2-3	TRBD1	CASMGQRFSQYF	TGTGCCAGTATGGGACAGCGTTTTTCTCAGTATTTT
TRBV5-1	TRBJ2-1	TRBD1	CASSSGQGNEQFF	TGCGCCAGCAGCTCAGGACAGGGTAATGAGCAGTTCTTC
TRBV9	TRBJ1-1	TRBD1	CASSPYDRDTEAFF	TGTGCCAGCAGCCCCTACGACAGGGACACTGAAGCTTTCTTT
TRBV13	TRBJ2-1	TRBD1	CASSLGQDSEQFF	TGTGCCAGCAGTCTCGGACAGGACAGTGAGCAGTTCTTC
TRBV27	TRBJ2-7	TRBD2	CASSLMGTNPGYEQYF	TGTGCCAGCAGTTTAATGGGGACTAACCCAGGTTACGAGCAGTACTTC
TRBV5-5	TRBJ2-7	NA	CASSLVPYDEQYF	TGTGCCAGCAGCTTGGTTCCCTACGACGAGCAGTACTTC
TRBV19	TRBJ1-6	TRBD1	CASSGTGVSPLHF	TGTGCCAGTAGTGGGACAGGGGTATCACCCCTCCACTTT
TRBV4-3	TRBJ2-2	NA	CASSQEALAGTGELFF	TGCGCCAGCAGCCAAGAGGCCCTCGCGGGAACCGGGGAGCTGTTTTTT
TRBV28	TRBJ1-2	NA	CASTNELRLEGYTF	TGTGCCAGCACCAATGAACTCAGGTTGGAAGGCTACACCTTC
TRBV4-1	TRBJ2-2	NA	CASSQAPNTGELFF	TGCGCCAGCAGCCAAGCTCCGAACACCGGGGAGCTGTTTTTT
TRBV7-6	TRBJ1-1	NA	CASSLRGRGNTEAFF	TGTGCCAGCAGCTTACGCGGCAGAGGAAATACTGAAGCTTTCTTT
TRBV5-1	TRBJ2-1	NA	CASSPKTRDEQFF	TGCGCCAGCAGCCCCAAAACTAGGGATGAGCAGTTCTTC
TRBV29-1	TRBJ2-5	TRBD2	CSASLAGVEETQYF	TGCAGCGCGTCACTAGCGGGAGTTGAAGAGACCCAGTACTTC
TRBV7-9	TRBJ2-7	NA	CASSLDHRFNEQYF	TGTGCCAGCAGCTTAGATCACAGGTTCAACGAGCAGTACTTC
TRBV4-1	TRBJ1-1	NA	CASSQDRRVGTEAFF	TGCGCCAGCAGCCAAGATCGGCGGGTTGGGACTGAAGCTTTCTTT
TRBV27	TRBJ1-6	NA	CASSFRFRGAYNSPLHF	TGTGCCAGCAGTTTTAGGTTTCGGGGGGCCTATAATTCACCCCTCCACTTT
TRBV9	TRBJ1-1	NA	CASSVAGQPLLDTEAFF	TGTGCCAGCAGCGTAGCTGGCCAGCCCTTGCTAGACACTGAAGCTTTCTTT